This TCR beta chain appears in the sequencing data of a study of blood T cell repertoires in COVID-19. The wider study: Italy, Spain and the United States were the sources of the convalescent and acute COVID-19 samples. T cells, B-cell-depleted T cells, or PBMCs provided the cDNA or gDNA that served as material.

The CDR3 is 15 residues long. J lost 7 bases, V lost 3 bases, and 4 bases had no gene match. Germline lookup yields CDR1 KGHSH and CDR2 LQKENI. In the original processing: Amplification from reference gene primers served as the basis for estimated nucleated cell counts. The protocol was immunoSEQ multiplex PCR, while the TCRdb copy is restricted to in-frame clones and leaves out a portion. D and trimming come from the DNA, and the V and J calls and clone size come from that table. The data show 100,000 to 150,000 clones, around 82% seen once. The source material was peripheral blood. The J gene is TRBJ1-4, the V gene TRBV18; the match to TRBD1 covers 11 bases. This clonotype originated in a woman aged 25 to 39 who had recovered from COVID-19. CDR3 protein: CASSPGQGGSEKLFF. The CDR3 region has the DNA TGTGCCAGCTCACCGGGACAGGGGGGGAGTGAAAAACTGTTTTTT. Using reference TRBV18 and TRBJ1-4 for the parts outside the CDR3, the full variable domain is NAGVMQNPRHLVRRRGQEARLRCSPMKGHSHVYWYRQLPEEGLKFMVYLQKENIIDESGMPKERFSAEFPKEGPSILRIQQVVRGDSAAYFCASSPGQGGSEKLFFGSGTQLSVL.